The 13 T cell receptor beta chains below all came from one sample that was sequenced in a study of shared T cell receptors in the human thymus. Using immunoSEQ multiplex PCR, the repertoire was profiled, and TCRdb retains in-frame clones only, with some absent. The sample yields around 730,000 clones, 70% to 90% seen once. These data were likewise used in another study, on human thymus T cells.

The sequenced sample was thymocytes. The source of these receptors is a girl under three years old with a congenital heart defect.

The rearrangement links TRBV6-6 to TRBJ1-5; tentative D call: TRBD1 (6 bases). This CDR3 comprises 13 residues. V was cut by 7 bases and J by 6 bases, with 13 bases left in between. Germline loops: CDR1 MNHNY, CDR2 SVGAGI (reference sequence). CDR3 bases: TGTGCCAGCACATACAGGGCGCCTCAGCCCCAGCATTTT. Amino acid sequence: CASTYRAPQPQHF.

This chain joins TRBV9 and TRBJ1-2; D ambiguous. With 1 base removed from V and 4 bases from J, the gap between germline ends came to 14 bases. Looked up from germline, CDR1 is SGDLS and CDR2 is YYNGEE. The CDR3 length is 15 residues. The CDR3 nucleotides are TGTGCCAGCAGCGTATCAGGTCGGAAGGCCTATGGCTACACCTTC. Protein sequence: CASSVSGRKAYGYTF.

This clone was observed a handful of times. V gene TRBV5-5 combines with J gene TRBJ2-7; 7 bases align to TRBD1. Germline lookup yields CDR1 SGHKS and CDR2 YYEKEE (reference sequence). The length of the CDR3 is 17 residues. V gave up 3 bases and J gave up 6 bases; unmatched junction bases: 18. Here the CDR3 DNA reads TGTGCCAGCAGCTCAGATTGGGTACAGGGGTATCTAAGCGAGCAGTACTTC. It translates to CASSSDWVQGYLSEQYF.

This rearrangement joins TRBV6-1 to TRBJ1-1; no reliable D call. V was trimmed by 4 bases and J by 2 bases, leaving 8 bases between them. Germline CDR1 MNHNS, CDR2 SASEGT. This CDR3 spans 13 amino acids. The CDR3 DNA reads TGTGCCAGCAGTGTCGGCGGTAACACTGAAGCTTTCTTT. It is translated as CASSVGGNTEAFF.

This clone has only a few counts. The chain recombines TRBV11-1 with TRBJ1-1; D remains ambiguous. The V and J ends lost 4 bases and 9 bases respectively, with 9 bases between them. Germline V gives CDR1 SGHAT, CDR2 FQDESV (reference sequence). The CDR3 spans 11 residues. The CDR3 nucleotides read TGTGCCAGCAGCTCAGCTCGTAAAGCTTTCTTT. It yields the protein CASSSARKAFF.

This chain connects TRBV7-8 to TRBJ1-1; 9 bases are shared with TRBD1. This CDR3 region has 18 residues. The V gene's germline CDR1 is SGHVS and CDR2 FQNEAQ. J gave up 4 bases and V 5 bases, and 17 bases lay outside the gene matches. CDR3 loop: CASSTTPGQGEVSTEAFF. The CDR3 DNA sequence: TGTGCCAGCAGCACAACCCCGGGACAGGGCGAGGTGAGCACTGAAGCTTTCTTT.

Here the CDR3 reads CASSETLTSGVPDTQYF. CDR3 sequence (DNA): TGTGCCAGCAGTGAGACGTTGACTAGCGGGGTCCCAGATACGCAGTATTTT. The V and J genes are TRBV6-1 and TRBJ2-3, with 11 bases identical to TRBD2. CDR1 and CDR2 from the germline V gene are MNHNS and SASEGT. The junction had 9 bases not matched to a gene; V was cut back by 3 bases and J by 4 bases. This CDR3 contains 17 residues.

The chain recombines TRBV9 with TRBJ2-1; D not resolved. The V end was cut by 0 bases, the J end by 2 bases, with 9 bases between. The CDR3 extends over 15 amino acids. CDR1 is SGDLS and CDR2 is YYNGEE in the germline V gene. This CDR3 reads CASSVGAVPYNEQFF. CDR3 bases: TGTGCCAGCAGCGTAGGGGCTGTCCCCTACAATGAGCAGTTCTTC.

The chain joins TRBV25-1 to TRBJ1-2; a possible D gene is TRBD1 (6 bases). Trimming took off 6 bases at V and 7 bases at J, with 21 bases between the two ends. CDR3 size: 15 residues. In germline, CDR1 is MGHDK, CDR2 SYGVNS. This CDR3 reads CASRGALQGTGGYTF. The DNA of the CDR3 is TGTGCCAGCAGGGGGGCCCTACAGGGAACGGGTGGCTACACCTTC.

This chain links TRBV27 with TRBJ2-3; TRBD2 matches 10 bases. CDR1 and CDR2 from the germline V gene are MNHEY and SMNVEV (reference sequence). The trim removed 5 bases at V and 6 bases at J, leaving 11 bases unmatched. This CDR3 is built from 16 residues. The CDR3 DNA reads as TGTGCCAGCAGTGCCCCTCTAGCGGGAGCCCGGGATACGCAGTATTTT. Translated, it gives CASSAPLAGARDTQYF.

This clone was observed a handful of times. V and J are TRBV18 and TRBJ1-2; perhaps TRBD1 as D (6 bases). V lost 6 bases to trimming and J lost 4 bases, with 15 bases between them. Germline V gene data show CDR1 as KGHSH and CDR2 as LQKENI. The CDR3 contains 14 residues. In DNA form, the CDR3 reads TGTGCCAGCTCTTCGGCAGGGGTGATCTATGGCTACACCTTC. Translation gives CASSSAGVIYGYTF.

This chain links TRBV27 with TRBJ2-7, with a weak D call TRBD1 (6 bases). CDR1 and CDR2 from the germline V gene are MNHEY and SMNVEV (reference sequence). The ends were cut back, 5 bases at V and 3 bases at J, with 11 bases in the middle. This CDR3 region has 13 residues. Written as DNA, the CDR3 is TGTGCCAGCAGTAGGACAGATAACTACGAGCAGTACTTC. Its translation is CASSRTDNYEQYF.

This clone was recorded once. The rearrangement joins TRBV7-2 to TRBJ1-5; 7 bases line up with TRBD1. With 5 bases clipped from V and 0 bases from J, the junction kept 7 bases outside the gene matches. CDR1 is SGHTA and CDR2 is FQGNSA in the germline V gene. The CDR3 is 16 amino acids. Written as DNA, the CDR3 is TGTGCCAGCAGCCGGGACAGTTTTTATAGCAATCAGCCCCAGCATTTT. It translates to CASSRDSFYSNQPQHF. The whole variable domain, filled in from reference TRBV7-2 and TRBJ1-5, reads GAGVSQSPSNKVTEKGKDVELRCDPISGHTALYWYRQSLGQGLEFLIYFQGNSAPDKSGLPSDRFSAERTGGSVSTLTIQRTQQEDSAVYLCASSRDSFYSNQPQHFGDGTRLSIL.